This passage covers 25 T cell receptor beta chains from one sample sequenced in a study of prognosis after radiotherapy for stage I lung cancer. Amplicons of TCR beta CDR3 were generated from genomic DNA by two-round multiplex PCR. Primers targeting each individual TRBV and TRBJ gene were applied in first-round PCR. TCRdb analysed the multiplex PCR reads with MiXCR anew, one entry per CDR3 protein. The sample consists of 50,000 to 75,000 distinct CDR3 sequences, roughly 29% of them appearing once. This specimen was PBMCs, taken before or after stereotactic body radiation therapy (not recorded which). The receptors derive from a donor over 45 with non-small cell lung cancer.

In this sample, this clonotype turned up many times. This sequence joins TRBV30 and TRBJ2-1; D is ambiguous. V was trimmed by 5 bases and J by 9 bases, leaving 11 bases between them. Germline V lookup: CDR1 GTSNPN, CDR2 SVGIG (reference sequence). This CDR3 is built from 11 residues. CDR3 in DNA: TGTGCCTGGGGCACCCGGGCTGAGCAGTTCTTC. Protein: CAWGTRAEQFF.

This clonotype was counted many times. This chain joins TRBV19 and TRBJ1-5; D is unresolved. V was pared by 6 bases and J by 2 bases, with 8 bases between. In germline, CDR1 is LNHDA, CDR2 SQIVND (reference sequence). The CDR3 has 13 amino acids. CDR3 DNA: TGTGCCAGTAGGCAGGCGGGCAATCAGCCCCAGCATTTT. It is translated as CASRQAGNQPQHF.

In its sample, this clonotype was seen many times. This chain links TRBV25-1 with TRBJ1-6, with unresolved D. This CDR3 has 13 residues. CDR1 and CDR2 from the germline V gene are MGHDK and SYGVNS. V was clipped by 8 bases and J by 9 bases, with 14 bases between them. CDR3 DNA: TGTGCCAGCCGACAAGTATCCCTTTCACCCCTCCACTTT. It yields the protein CASRQVSLSPLHF.

To note about this clonotype: At one end, the junction sequence differs from germline, possibly due to a read error. The genes are TRBV6-9 and TRBJ1-1; D not certain. Germline assignment: CDR1 MNHGY and CDR2 SVAAGI. This CDR3 is built from 13 residues. The CDR3 loop reads CASSYGRNTEVFF. For the CDR3, the DNA is TGTGCCAGCAGTTACGGCAGAAACACCGAAGTTTTCTTT.

The table lists this clonotype with many counts. The chain links TRBV20-1 to TRBJ1-1; possibly TRBD1 for D (6 bases). V was clipped by 3 bases and J by 7 bases, with 21 bases between them. Germline CDR1 DFQATT, CDR2 SNEGSKA (reference sequence). The CDR3 covers 15 residues. This CDR3 reads CSASAGGRYFGEAFF. CDR3 DNA sequence: TGCAGTGCTAGTGCCGGGGGCAGGTACTTCGGTGAAGCTTTCTTT.

This clonotype was recorded many times. This sequence joins TRBV9 and TRBJ1-4; a weak D match, TRBD1 (6 bases). The CDR3 has 17 residues. The germline V and J ends were trimmed by 0 bases and 2 bases, with 14 bases remaining between them. The germline gives CDR1 SGDLS, CDR2 YYNGEE. This CDR3 is CASSVADGGRTNEKLFF. CDR3 sequence (DNA): TGTGCCAGCAGCGTAGCTGATGGGGGGCGGACTAATGAAAAACTGTTTTTT.

This clonotype showed up many times. The chain is built from TRBV20-1 and TRBJ2-3, with D tentatively TRBD1 or TRBD2 (5 bases each). Deletions cut 7 bases from V and 1 base from J, with 9 bases between. The CDR3 totals 12 residues. Germline CDR1 DFQATT, CDR2 SNEGSKA (reference sequence). The DNA of the CDR3 is TGCAGTGGTGGGGGTGGCACAGATACGCAGTATTTT. It encodes CSGGGGTDTQYF.

This clonotype was seen at least ten times. The rearrangement joins TRBV24-1 to TRBJ2-7, with D perhaps being TRBD1 or TRBD2 (5 bases each). CDR3 length: 14 amino acids. CDR1 is KGHDR and CDR2 is SFDVKD in the germline V gene. The V and J ends lost 5 bases and 1 base respectively, with 11 bases between them. CDR3: CATSGGAPSYEQYF. The CDR3 DNA is TGTGCCACCAGTGGAGGGGCTCCATCCTACGAGCAGTACTTC.

Points on this clonotype: One base away lies a much larger clone, so this may be a sequencing read error. This sequence joins TRBV29-1 and TRBJ1-1; unclear D gene. The CDR3 has 16 amino acids. Trimming removed 6 bases from V and 6 bases from J, with 26 bases in between. CDR1 and CDR2 from the germline V gene are SQVTM and ANQGSEA. The CDR3 spells CSVKAGSLYGLAEAFF. In nucleotides, the CDR3 is TGCAGCGTCAAGGCCGGGAGCCTGTACGGGTTGGCTGAAGCTTTCTTT.

This clonotype has ten or more counts. The V call is TRBV16, the J call TRBJ2-3; D tentatively reads TRBD1 or TRBD2 (5 bases each). Deletions cut 4 bases from V and 1 base from J, with 18 bases between. Germline values: CDR1 KGHSY, CDR2 FQNENV. This CDR3 has 17 residues. The CDR3 is CASSLDTGTVGTDTQYF. The CDR3 bases are TGTGCCAGCAGCCTCGACACCGGGACCGTCGGCACAGATACGCAGTATTTT.

Worth noting for this clonotype: Possible read error: a much larger clone is one base away. The V and J genes are TRBV6-5 and TRBJ1-1; D might be TRBD1 (5 bases). This CDR3 comprises 12 residues. Germline V lookup: CDR1 MNHEY, CDR2 SVGAGI. This CDR3 is CASRYSTVEAFF. The CDR3 DNA is TGTGCCAGCAGATACTCGACAGTTGAAGCTTTCTTT.

This clonotype was recorded many times. The gene calls are TRBV9 and TRBJ2-2; 8 bases map to TRBD1. V dropped 0 bases and J dropped 0; count of bases not matched to a gene: 13. The CDR3 extends over 20 amino acids. Germline V gene lookup returns CDR1 SGDLS and CDR2 YYNGEE. CDR3 DNA sequence: TGTGCCAGCAGCGTAGCAACGTCGACAGGGGTAGGGGCGAACACCGGGGAGCTGTTTTTT. Translation gives CASSVATSTGVGANTGELFF.

This clonotype was counted ten times or more. The chain combines TRBV2 with TRBJ2-3, with D uncertain. Trimming shortened V by 4 bases and J by 0 bases, and 17 bases separated the two germline ends. Germline assignment: CDR1 SNHLY and CDR2 FYNNEI. The CDR3 runs to 17 residues. The CDR3 here is CASSGPSWRGSTDTQYF. CDR3 coding DNA: TGTGCCAGCAGTGGGCCGTCTTGGAGAGGTAGCACAGATACGCAGTATTTT.

This clonotype was observed at least ten times. This CDR3 reads CSARPPLGGIDVNEQFF. CDR3 in DNA: TGCAGTGCTAGACCCCCGTTGGGAGGGATTGACGTGAATGAGCAGTTCTTC. The chain couples TRBV20-1 to TRBJ2-1; the match to TRBD2 covers 7 bases. The CDR3 totals 17 residues. Trimming cost V 2 bases and J 7 bases; bases outside gene matches: 17. Germline-derived CDR1 and CDR2 are DFQATT and SNEGSKA (reference sequence).

In its sample, this clonotype was seen a few times. The rearrangement joins TRBV20-1 to TRBJ2-5, with D tentatively TRBD2 (5 bases). CDR1 is DFQATT, CDR2 SNEGSKA, per germline (reference sequence). V lost 2 bases and J lost 7, with 20 bases in between. This CDR3 comprises 15 residues. The CDR3: CSARPSSGEGVTQYF. For the CDR3, the DNA is TGCAGTGCTAGACCCAGCTCCGGGGAAGGAGTGACCCAGTACTTC.

This clonotype appeared many times. The V gene is TRBV5-1, the J gene TRBJ2-7, with 10 bases aligning to TRBD1. CDR1 is SGHRS and CDR2 is YFSETQ in the germline V gene. The CDR3 runs to 16 residues. With 1 base clipped from V and 5 bases from J, the junction kept 9 bases outside the gene matches. CDR3 sequence reads: CASSLSPGQGNDEQYF. The CDR3 region has the DNA TGCGCCAGCAGCTTGTCCCCGGGACAGGGGAACGACGAGCAGTACTTC.

In this sample, this clonotype turned up many times. V and J are TRBV6-1 and TRBJ1-1, with D possibly matching TRBD1 (6 bases). CDR3 length: 15 residues. Germline V gene data show CDR1 as MNHNS and CDR2 as SASEGT. V was cut by 6 bases and J by 1 base, with 15 bases left in between. CDR3 bases: TGTGCCAGCAGCGCCGTGGGACACTCGAACACTGAAGCTTTCTTT. The encoded protein is CASSAVGHSNTEAFF.

This clonotype is medium-sized. The genes are TRBV11-2 and TRBJ2-1; D is uncertain. Germline lookup yields CDR1 SGHAT and CDR2 FQNNGV. Between the trimmed V and J ends, which lost 1 base and 6 bases, there was a span of 7 bases. CDR3 length equals 13 residues. Written as DNA, the CDR3 is TGTGCCAGCAGCTTAGGGTCAGTCAATGAGCAGTTCTTC. Protein sequence: CASSLGSVNEQFF.

The CDR3 loop reads CASSESDYIGELFF. Written as DNA, the CDR3 is TGCGCCAGCAGTGAGTCCGACTACATAGGGGAGCTGTTTTTT. J is TRBJ2-2 and V is TRBV10-2; D perhaps matches TRBD2 (5 bases). This CDR3 region has 14 residues. Trimming took off 0 bases at V and 8 bases at J, with 10 bases between the two ends. Per germline, CDR1 WSHSY and CDR2 SAAADI.

This clonotype was detected only once. Possible read error: a much larger clone is one base away. The rearrangement links TRBV10-3 to TRBJ1-1; D may be TRBD1 (5 bases). The germline gives CDR1 ENHRY, CDR2 SYGVKD. This CDR3 comprises 16 residues. CDR3 protein: CDISEPGGGFRAEAFF. In DNA, the CDR3 is TGTGACATCAGTGAGCCTGGGGGGGGTTTTAGGGCTGAAGCTTTCTTT.

To note about this clonotype: This may stem from a read error, because a much larger clone lies one nucleotide away. The gene calls are TRBV24-1 and TRBJ2-5; D is undetermined. This CDR3 has 13 residues. Per germline, CDR1 KGHDR and CDR2 SFDVKD. V dropped 9 bases and J dropped 1 base, with 11 bases sitting between them. The CDR3, as DNA: TGTGCCACCGGGCAGTTGGGCCAAGAGACCCAGTACTTC. This codes for CATGQLGQETQYF.

The chain has TRBV6-6 and TRBJ1-6, with D unclear. The CDR3 covers 17 residues. V was pared by 0 bases and J by 3 bases, with 12 bases between. The germline V gene encodes CDR1 MNHNY and CDR2 SVGAGI (reference sequence). CDR3 sequence: CASSYSSHLVYNSPLHF. The CDR3 DNA follows: TGTGCCAGCAGTTACTCGTCACACCTTGTCTATAATTCACCCCTCCACTTT.

This clonotype showed up many times. As DNA, the CDR3 is TGTGCCAGCAGTTACTATGACAGGGGGCTCGGGACTGAAGCTTTCTTT. It is translated as CASSYYDRGLGTEAFF. V is TRBV6-2 or TRBV6-3 and J is TRBJ1-1; 10 nucleotides align to TRBD1. The trim removed 1 base at V and 5 bases at J, leaving 7 bases unmatched. CDR3 length: 16 residues. Germline loops: CDR1 MNHEY, CDR2 SVGEGT.

This clonotype is categorized as medium-sized. The CDR3 DNA reads as TGTGCCAGCAGTTACGCCAGGACAGGCCATAATTCACCCCTCCACTTT. It codes for CASSYARTGHNSPLHF. The chain employs TRBV6-5 and TRBJ1-6, with 7 nucleotides matching TRBD1. CDR3 length: 16 residues. The germline gives CDR1 MNHEY, CDR2 SVGAGI. Trimming cost V 2 bases and J 5 bases; bases outside gene matches: 6.

At least ten counts were recorded for this clonotype. The V call is TRBV6-1, the J call TRBJ1-1; D gene uncertain. CDR1 and CDR2 from the germline V gene are MNHNS and SASEGT. This CDR3 is 14 amino acids long. Trimming pared 4 bases from V and 1 base from J, leaving 10 bases between. CDR3 amino acids: CASSGLTENTEAFF. CDR3 sequence (DNA): TGTGCCAGCAGTGGGCTAACAGAGAACACTGAAGCTTTCTTT.